Following are 19 T cell receptor beta chains from one sample sequenced in a study of T cells in Graves' hyperthyroidism and ophthalmopathy. The TCR beta CDR3 regions underwent amplification using RNA transcripts as the source. When the TCR CDR3 underwent first-round RT-PCR, the HTBI primer set was used. TCRdb itself ran the multiplex PCR reads through MiXCR, one entry per CDR3 protein. The data hold around 600,000 distinct CDR3 sequences, with 13% to 15% observed a single time. Sequencing used blood. These receptor sequences come from a woman between 50 and 59 years old with Graves' ophthalmopathy.

This chain joins TRBV7-9 and TRBJ2-7; 10 nucleotides agree with TRBD1. The J segment lost 6 bases and the V segment lost 8 bases, leaving 7 bases of the junction unmatched. This CDR3 is built from 13 residues. Germline lookup yields CDR1 SEHNR and CDR2 FQNEAQ (reference sequence). The CDR3 sequence: CASGTGVVSEQYF. The CDR3, as DNA: TGTGCCAGCGGGACAGGGGTTGTATCCGAGCAGTACTTC.

This clonotype was detected many times. The chain combines TRBV7-9 with TRBJ2-1; no firm D call. Germline values: CDR1 SEHNR, CDR2 FQNEAQ (reference sequence). V was cut by 1 base and J by 8 bases, with 6 bases left in between. CDR3 length: 12 amino acids. The CDR3 sequence is CASSLGTYEQFF. The CDR3 bases are TGTGCCAGCAGCTTAGGGACGTATGAGCAGTTCTTC.

This clonotype was seen only a few times. V and J are TRBV4-1 and TRBJ2-1, with D tentatively TRBD1 or TRBD2 (6 bases each). This CDR3 is 16 amino acids long. CDR1 and CDR2 (germline): MGHRA, YSYEKL. Trimming took off 1 base at V and 4 bases at J, with 14 bases between the two ends. The CDR3 sequence: CASSQGTGATYNEQFF. DNA for the CDR3: TGCGCCAGCAGCCAAGGGACGGGGGCGACGTACAATGAGCAGTTCTTC.

This clonotype was detected many times. This chain uses TRBV11-2 with TRBJ2-5; 8 nucleotides match TRBD1. The J segment lost 5 bases and the V segment lost 2 bases, leaving 7 bases of the junction unmatched. Germline V gene lookup returns CDR1 SGHAT and CDR2 FQNNGV. The CDR3 is made up of 15 amino acids. The DNA for the CDR3 is TGTGCCAGCAGCTTATCGCAGGGGGCAGGGGAGACCCAGTACTTC. Translated: CASSLSQGAGETQYF.

The chain recombines TRBV20-1 with TRBJ1-1; tentatively, D is TRBD1 (5 bases). CDR1 is DFQATT, CDR2 SNEGSKA, per germline (reference sequence). CDR3 length: 12 amino acids. Trimming removed 3 bases from V and 7 bases from J, with 12 bases in between. CDR3 in DNA: TGCAGTGCTAGCCGACAGCGAGATGAAGCTTTCTTT. It yields the protein CSASRQRDEAFF.

The rearrangement joins TRBV20-1 to TRBJ2-7, with TRBD2 matching over 11 bases. Germline loops: CDR1 DFQATT, CDR2 SNEGSKA (reference sequence). V trimming: 0 bases; J trimming: 2 bases; junction bases outside the gene matches: 21. This CDR3 comprises 21 residues. Here the CDR3 reads CSARDVRGGGHSGRAPYEQYF. Here the CDR3 DNA reads TGCAGTGCTAGAGATGTCCGGGGGGGGGGGCATAGCGGGAGGGCCCCCTACGAGCAGTACTTC.

There are many counts of this clonotype. This chain joins TRBV7-9 and TRBJ1-2; D not resolved. The V gene lost 3 bases and the J gene lost 4 bases, with 18 bases spanning the gap. This CDR3 spans 16 amino acids. Germline V gene sequence: CDR1 SEHNR, CDR2 FQNEAQ (reference sequence). The CDR3 region has the DNA TGTGCCAGCAGCTTCACGTTGAGCCGAGAAAGCTATGGCTACACCTTC. Translation: CASSFTLSRESYGYTF.

This clonotype showed up just a few times. The CDR3 loop reads CASSTRYNPGQGSYEQYF. The CDR3 coding sequence is TGTGCCAGCAGCACACGATATAATCCGGGACAGGGGTCCTACGAGCAGTACTTC. J is TRBJ2-7 and V is TRBV6-2 or TRBV6-3; TRBD1 aligns across 10 bases. This CDR3 region has 18 residues. Germline V gene sequence: CDR1 MNHEY, CDR2 SVGEGT. Losses at the gene ends were 6 bases for V and 1 base for J; bases not matched to a gene: 15.

This clonotype has at least ten counts. V usage is TRBV30 and J usage is TRBJ1-2; the D gene is possibly TRBD1 (6 bases). This CDR3 contains 13 residues. Trimming took off 2 bases at V and 4 bases at J, with 11 bases between the two ends. Per the germline V gene, CDR1 is GTSNPN and CDR2 is SVGIG (reference sequence). The CDR3, as DNA: TGTGCCTGGAGTTGGGCAGGGGCCTATGGCTACACCTTC. Residues: CAWSWAGAYGYTF.

With regard to this clonotype: It is likely a read error, because the conserved phenylalanine at the end of the CDR3 is missing. The chain couples TRBV27 to TRBJ1-1; D gene ambiguous. Germline V lookup: CDR1 MNHEY, CDR2 SMNVEV (reference sequence). The CDR3 spans 13 residues. CDR3 protein: CVSSRVEHTEAFL. Here the CDR3 DNA reads TGTGTCAGCAGTCGGGTCGAGCACACTGAAGCTTTCCTT.

This clonotype was recorded a few times. This rearrangement joins TRBV12-3 or TRBV12-4 to TRBJ2-6; D is perhaps TRBD2 (6 bases). V dropped 2 bases and J dropped 0 bases, with 11 bases sitting between them. This CDR3 spans 17 amino acids. The CDR3 region is CASSLNLGGSGANVLTF. In DNA, the CDR3 is TGTGCCAGCAGTTTAAACTTGGGGGGCTCTGGGGCCAACGTCCTGACTTTC.

This clonotype has a handful of counts. This sequence joins TRBV20-1 and TRBJ2-7; D remains unclear. CDR3 size: 14 residues. Germline V gives CDR1 DFQATT, CDR2 SNEGSKA (reference sequence). Trimming left V 6 bases short and J 0 bases short, with 15 bases between. The CDR3 nucleotides are TGCAGTGCGCAAGCGCTCATTACCTCCTACGAGCAGTACTTC. It specifies CSAQALITSYEQYF.

The chain has TRBV15 and TRBJ1-5, with 7 bases that match TRBD1. CDR3 length equals 15 residues. CDR1 and CDR2 from the germline V gene are LNHNV and YYDKDF (reference sequence). V gave up 0 bases and J gave up 6 bases; unmatched junction bases: 5. CDR3 sequence: CATSRDFRGSQPQHF. The CDR3 region has the DNA TGTGCCACCAGCAGAGATTTCAGGGGGAGTCAGCCCCAGCATTTT. Filled out from reference TRBV15 and TRBJ1-5, the complete variable domain reads DAMVIQNPRYQVTQFGKPVTLSCSQTLNHNVMYWYQQKSSQAPKLLFHYYDKDFNNEADTPDNFQSRRPNTSFCFLDIRSPGLGDTAMYLCATSRDFRGSQPQHFGDGTRLSIL.

Concerning this clonotype: A read error is possible here, since a much larger clone lies one base away. The CDR3 nucleotides are TGTGCCAGCAGTGGAAATGCGCGGCTGAACACTGAAGCTTTCTTT. Its translation is CASSGNARLNTEAFF. V is TRBV6-1 and J is TRBJ1-1; no clear D. CDR3 length equals 15 residues. Germline-derived CDR1 and CDR2 are MNHNS and SASEGT. Between the trimmed V and J ends, which lost 4 bases and 0 bases, there was a span of 12 bases.

Many counts were recorded for this clonotype. The chain joins TRBV5-1 to TRBJ2-7; 9 bases fit TRBD1. Germline CDR1 SGHRS, CDR2 YFSETQ. This CDR3 is 16 amino acids long. The ends lost 5 bases at V and 0 bases at J; junction bases unmatched: 9. CDR3: CASRATGTGNSYEQYF. The CDR3 coding sequence is TGCGCCAGCAGGGCCACCGGGACAGGGAACTCCTACGAGCAGTACTTC.

CDR3 DNA: TGTGCCAGCAGTTCTACTAGCGGGTTCGTCTCGGACAATGAGCAGTTCTTC. Translation gives CASSSTSGFVSDNEQFF. The chain uses TRBV12-3 or TRBV12-4 and TRBJ2-1; 9 positions match TRBD2. With V trimmed by 4 bases and J by 5 bases, 12 bases remained unmatched. This CDR3 comprises 17 residues.

This clonotype was picked up many times. V is TRBV27 and J is TRBJ2-3, with 9 nucleotides matching TRBD2. Germline V CDR1 and CDR2: MNHEY, SMNVEV (reference sequence). V gave up 8 bases and J gave up 0 bases; unmatched junction bases: 0. This CDR3 is 13 amino acids long. The CDR3 nucleotides are TGTGCCAGCGGACTAGCGAGCACAGATACGCAGTATTTT. It is translated as CASGLASTDTQYF.

This clonotype was detected ten times or more. J is TRBJ2-6 and V is TRBV6-1; 10 bases line up with TRBD2. Germline V CDR1 and CDR2: MNHNS, SASEGT. CDR3 length: 20 residues. The J segment lost 4 bases and the V segment lost 5 bases, leaving 17 bases of the junction unmatched. The CDR3 DNA follows: TGTGCCAGCAGTTCTTTGGGAACTAGCGGGATGTTCGCCGGGGCCAACGTCCTGACTTTC. Encoded protein: CASSSLGTSGMFAGANVLTF.

The V and J genes are TRBV29-1 and TRBJ2-7; 11 bases are shared with TRBD2. V was pared by 7 bases and J by 4 bases, with 6 bases of the junction left unmatched. The CDR3 extends over 13 amino acids. Looked up from germline, CDR1 is SQVTM and CDR2 is ANQGSEA. The CDR3 region is CSAAPSGRYEQYF. CDR3 in DNA: TGCAGCGCAGCACCTAGCGGGAGGTACGAGCAGTACTTC.